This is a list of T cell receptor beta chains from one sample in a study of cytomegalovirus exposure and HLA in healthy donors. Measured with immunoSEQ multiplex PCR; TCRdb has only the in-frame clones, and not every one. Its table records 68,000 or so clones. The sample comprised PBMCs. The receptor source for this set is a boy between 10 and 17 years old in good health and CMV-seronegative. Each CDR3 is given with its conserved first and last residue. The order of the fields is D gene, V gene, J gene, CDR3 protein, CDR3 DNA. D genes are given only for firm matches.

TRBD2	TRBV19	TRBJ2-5	CASSIASGGLQTQYF	TGTGCCAGTAGTATAGCTAGCGGGGGGCTGCAGACCCAGTACTTC
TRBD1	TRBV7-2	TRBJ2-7	CASSRPPRQGASEQYF	TGTGCCAGCAGCCGACCCCCGAGACAGGGGGCCTCCGAGCAGTACTTC
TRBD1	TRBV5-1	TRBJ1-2	CASSYFQGDYGYTF	TGCGCCAGCAGCTACTTTCAGGGGGACTATGGCTACACCTTC
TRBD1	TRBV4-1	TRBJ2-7	CASSLDRGRYEQYF	TGCGCCAGCAGTCTGGACAGGGGAAGGTACGAGCAGTACTTC
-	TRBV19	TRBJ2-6	CASSLTRTAGANVLTF	TGTGCCAGTAGCCTAACCCGGACAGCTGGGGCCAACGTCCTGACTTTC
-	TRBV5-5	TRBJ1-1	CASSLFPPGVNTEAFF	TGTGCCAGCAGCTTGTTCCCGCCAGGGGTGAACACTGAAGCTTTCTTT
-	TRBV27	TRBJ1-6	CASSLEGGPDSPLHF	TGTGCCAGCAGTTTAGAAGGCGGTCCCGATTCACCCCTCCACTTT
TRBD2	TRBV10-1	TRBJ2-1	CASSDGGFPVDEQFF	TGCGCCAGCAGTGACGGGGGGTTCCCTGTCGATGAGCAGTTCTTC
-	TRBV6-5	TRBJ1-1	CASTDLNTEAFF	TGTGCCAGCACGGACTTGAACACTGAAGCTTTCTTT
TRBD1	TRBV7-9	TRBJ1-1	CASSLKGARSTEAFF	TGTGCCAGCAGCTTGAAGGGGGCCCGGTCCACTGAAGCTTTCTTT
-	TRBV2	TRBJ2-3	CASSDGGPETQYF	TGTGCCAGCAGTGATGGGGGCCCTGAGACGCAGTATTTT
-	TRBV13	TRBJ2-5	CASSLVLGSDQETQYF	TGTGCCAGCAGCCTAGTCCTAGGTTCGGACCAAGAGACCCAGTACTTC
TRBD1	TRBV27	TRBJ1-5	CASSFGTANQPQHF	TGTGCCAGCAGTTTCGGGACAGCTAATCAGCCCCAGCATTTT
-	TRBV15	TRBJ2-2	CATSTELLNTGELFF	TGTGCCACCAGCACCGAACTTTTGAACACCGGGGAGCTGTTTTTT
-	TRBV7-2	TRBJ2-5	CASTHPRQNQETQYF	TGTGCCAGCACCCACCCCCGACAGAACCAAGAGACCCAGTACTTC
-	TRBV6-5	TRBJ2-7	CASRGLSYEQYF	TGTGCCAGCAGGGGACTGAGCTACGAGCAGTACTTC
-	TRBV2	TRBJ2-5	CASSVQGPETQYF	TGTGCCAGCAGTGTTCAGGGTCCGGAGACCCAGTACTTC
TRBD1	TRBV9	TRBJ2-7	CASSVGDRVRDEQYF	TGTGCCAGCAGCGTAGGAGACAGGGTGAGGGACGAGCAGTACTTC
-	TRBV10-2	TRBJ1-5	CASSDGGHYSNQPQHF	TGCGCCAGCAGTGACGGCGGACACTATAGCAATCAGCCCCAGCATTTT
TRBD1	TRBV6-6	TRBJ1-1	CASRHPGQGTAEAFF	TGTGCCAGCAGGCATCCGGGACAGGGGACCGCTGAAGCTTTCTTT
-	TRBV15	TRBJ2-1	CATSRGKEANEQFF	TGTGCCACCAGCAGGGGGAAGGAGGCCAATGAGCAGTTCTTC
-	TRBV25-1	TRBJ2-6	CATLPPQAGANVLTF	TGTGCCACCCTACCCCCCCAGGCTGGGGCCAACGTCCTGACTTTC
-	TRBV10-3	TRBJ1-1	CAIRAGNTEAFF	TGTGCCATCAGGGCGGGGAACACTGAAGCTTTCTTT
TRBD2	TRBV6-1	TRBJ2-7	CASSELGEGTYEQYF	TGTGCCAGCAGTGAGTTGGGGGAGGGCACCTACGAGCAGTACTTC
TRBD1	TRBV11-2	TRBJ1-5	CASSKDRVEGQPQHF	TGTGCCAGCAGCAAAGACAGGGTGGAAGGTCAGCCCCAGCATTTT
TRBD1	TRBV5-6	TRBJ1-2	CASRNAGQGARGYTF	TGTGCCAGCAGAAATGCGGGGCAGGGGGCAAGGGGCTACACCTTC
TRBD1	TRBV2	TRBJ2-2	CASRPDRLNTGELFF	TGTGCCAGCAGACCGGACAGGTTAAACACCGGGGAGCTGTTTTTT
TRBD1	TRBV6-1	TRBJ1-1	CASSRETGGVAEAFF	TGTGCCAGCAGTCGTGAGACAGGGGGCGTCGCTGAAGCTTTCTTT
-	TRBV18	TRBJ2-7	CASSPPGARTYEQYF	TGCGCCAGCTCACCACCAGGCGCCAGGACCTACGAGCAGTACTTC
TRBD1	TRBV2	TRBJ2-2	CASSAWTGRAGELFF	TGTGCCAGCAGTGCATGGACAGGGCGGGCCGGGGAGCTGTTTTTT
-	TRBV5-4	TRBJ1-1	CASSPQGNTEAFF	TGTGCCAGCAGTCCACAGGGGAACACTGAAGCTTTCTTT
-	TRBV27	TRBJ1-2	CASSLSGGAGYTF	TGTGCCAGCAGTTTATCGGGGGGGGCTGGCTACACCTTC
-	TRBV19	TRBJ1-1	CASSQGPEAFF	TGTGCCAGTAGTCAGGGGCCTGAAGCTTTCTTT
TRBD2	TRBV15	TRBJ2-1	CATSRDLGLADGNEQFF	TGTGCCACCAGCAGAGACTTGGGACTAGCGGATGGGAATGAGCAGTTCTTC
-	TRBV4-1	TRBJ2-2	CASSHPSTGELFF	TGCGCCAGCAGCCACCCCTCCACCGGGGAGCTGTTTTTT
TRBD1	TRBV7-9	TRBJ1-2	CASSSTGNYGYTF	TGTGCCAGCAGCTCGACAGGGAACTATGGCTACACCTTC
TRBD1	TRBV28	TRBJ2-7	CASSRLRTGRSYEQYF	TGTGCCAGCAGTCGCCTTCGGACAGGACGCTCCTACGAGCAGTACTTC
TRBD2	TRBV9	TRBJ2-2	CASSTLAGWTGELFF	TGTGCCAGCAGCACACTAGCGGGTTGGACCGGGGAGCTGTTTTTT
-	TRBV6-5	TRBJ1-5	CASSPQGREEPQHF	TGTGCCAGCAGTCCTCAGGGGAGAGAGGAGCCCCAGCATTTT
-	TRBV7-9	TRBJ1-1	CASKLLQGPTEAFF	TGTGCCAGCAAACTACTGCAGGGGCCCACTGAAGCTTTCTTT
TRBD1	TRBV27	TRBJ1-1	CASSPRPTGAVGGAFF	TGTGCCAGCAGTCCTAGGCCCACAGGGGCTGTAGGGGGAGCTTTCTTT
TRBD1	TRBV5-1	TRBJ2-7	CASSLGQGALGDYEQYF	TGCGCCAGCAGTTTGGGACAGGGGGCTTTGGGAGACTACGAGCAGTACTTC
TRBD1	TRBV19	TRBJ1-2	CASSPFETGVSYGYTF	TGTGCCAGTAGTCCTTTCGAGACAGGGGTGAGCTATGGCTACACCTTC
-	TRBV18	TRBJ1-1	CASSPPSTSTEAFF	TGTGCCAGCTCACCACCGAGTACTTCCACTGAAGCTTTCTTT
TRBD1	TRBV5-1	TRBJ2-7	CASSLDRDRGGEQYF	TGCGCCAGCAGCTTGGACCGGGACAGGGGAGGCGAGCAGTACTTC
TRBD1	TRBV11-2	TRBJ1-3	CASSLGGQGLTGNTIYF	TGTGCCAGCAGCTTAGGCGGACAGGGGTTGACTGGAAACACCATATATTTT
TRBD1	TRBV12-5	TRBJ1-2	CASARQTGNYGYTF	TGTGCTAGTGCCCGCCAGACAGGGAACTATGGCTACACCTTC
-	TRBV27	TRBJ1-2	CASSFTREVYGYTF	TGTGCCAGCAGTTTCACCCGGGAGGTCTATGGCTACACCTTC
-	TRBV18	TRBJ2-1	CASSPSQGKSSYNEQFF	TGTGCCAGCTCACCATCCCAGGGGAAGAGCTCCTACAATGAGCAGTTCTTC
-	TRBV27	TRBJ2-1	CASTQDPFSYNEQFF	TGTGCCAGTACACAGGACCCCTTCTCCTACAATGAGCAGTTCTTC
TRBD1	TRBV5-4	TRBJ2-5	CASSKYAGTEETQYF	TGTGCCAGCAGCAAATACGCCGGGACAGAAGAGACCCAGTACTTC
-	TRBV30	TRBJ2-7	CARSVAGEQYF	TGTGCCCGATCCGTGGCGGGGGAGCAGTACTTC
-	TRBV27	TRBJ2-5	CASSLTPSPLFQETQYF	TGTGCCAGCAGTTTAACCCCAAGCCCCCTTTTCCAAGAGACCCAGTACTTC
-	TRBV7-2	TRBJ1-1	CASSVPGTEAFF	TGTGCCAGCAGCGTCCCCGGGACTGAAGCTTTCTTT
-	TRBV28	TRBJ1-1	CASRGGKGLYTEAFF	TGTGCCAGCAGGGGTGGGAAGGGGCTTTACACTGAAGCTTTCTTT
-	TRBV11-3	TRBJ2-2	CASSPRGLDTGELFF	TGTGCCAGCAGCCCCCGGGGGTTAGACACCGGGGAGCTGTTTTTT
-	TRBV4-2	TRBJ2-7	CASSQDLSVPYEQYF	TGTGCCAGCAGCCAAGATCTGAGTGTTCCCTACGAGCAGTACTTC
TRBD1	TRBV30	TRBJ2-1	CAWSVMTGWDEQFF	TGTGCCTGGAGTGTAATGACAGGGTGGGATGAGCAGTTCTTC
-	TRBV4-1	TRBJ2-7	CASSRDPTGPYEQYF	TGCGCCAGCAGCCGAGACCCGACAGGACCCTACGAGCAGTACTTC
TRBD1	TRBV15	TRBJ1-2	CATSRDQGGFTPGYTF	TGTGCCACCAGCAGAGATCAGGGGGGTTTCACCCCTGGCTACACCTTC